The sequence of this TCR beta chain was determined in a study of beta chain features in type 1 diabetes. Study-level points and caveats: Compared to healthy donors, patients appeared to have naive, central memory and Treg TCRB repertoires that were more alike.

V lost 3 bases to trimming and J lost 3 bases, with 6 bases between them. The V gene's germline CDR1 is GTSNPN and CDR2 SVGIG (reference sequence). CDR3 size: 11 residues. Sequencing targeted expressed TCRB transcripts, as all isolated RNA had been reverse transcribed. Sequencing used immunoSEQ multiplex PCR; TCRdb keeps in-frame clones, though not all of them. The data hold about 260,000 clones, with 68% observed a single time. With respect to this clone: Its antigen is still unknown.

The sample comprised naive CD4+ T cells from blood. The V gene is TRBV30, the J gene TRBJ2-7; D is undetermined. This sequence originates from a man aged 25-40 years in good health. The CDR3: CAWRTGYEQYF. CDR3 DNA sequence: TGTGCCTGGAGGACGGGCTACGAGCAGTACTTC.